The 5 T cell receptor beta chains reported below all come from one sample, sequenced in a study of breast tumors, draining lymph nodes, adjacent tissues. The lymph nodes were axillary draining lymph nodes from breast cancer patients. TCRdb re-analysed the multiplex PCR reads in MiXCR, keeping a single row per CDR3 protein. The sample shows 160,000 or so distinct CDR3 sequences, around 35% of them seen only once. Material for sequencing was axillary lymph node tissue. The receptors originated from a female donor with breast cancer. Some clones in this sample may be carry-over from other donors' samples.

At least ten counts were recorded for this clonotype. This chain connects TRBV28 to TRBJ2-5, with a tentative D call TRBD2 (5 bases). The CDR3 loop spans 13 amino acids. V dropped 3 bases and J dropped 1 base, with 6 bases sitting between them. Per germline, CDR1 MDHEN and CDR2 SYDVKM. CDR3 in amino acids: CASSLTTQETQYF. DNA for the CDR3: TGTGCCAGCAGTTTGACTACCCAAGAGACCCAGTACTTC.

This clonotype showed up many times. The chain employs TRBV20-1 and TRBJ2-2, with 7 nucleotides matching TRBD1. Germline CDR1 and CDR2: DFQATT and SNEGSKA (reference sequence). CDR3 size: 15 residues. J was trimmed by 2 bases and V by 0 bases; bases with no gene match: 3. CDR3 bases: TGCAGTGCTAGAGAAGGGGGCTCTAACACCGGGGAGCTGTTTTTT. Residues: CSAREGGSNTGELFF.

The table lists this clonotype with a few counts. This chain uses TRBV10-3 with TRBJ2-2; D possibly corresponds to TRBD2 (6 bases). The V end lost 2 bases, the J end lost 5 bases, and 18 bases lay between the germline ends. Germline V gene lookup returns CDR1 ENHRY and CDR2 SYGVKD. This CDR3 comprises 17 residues. CDR3 sequence reads: CAISERTLATRTGELFF. CDR3 in DNA: TGTGCCATCAGTGAGAGGACCCTAGCGACAAGGACCGGGGAGCTGTTTTTT.

This clonotype has at least ten counts. The chain combines TRBV5-8 with TRBJ1-6; D is perhaps TRBD1 (5 bases). The CDR3 extends over 16 amino acids. Germline CDR1 SGHTS, CDR2 YDEGEE. With 3 bases removed from V and 9 bases from J, the gap between germline ends came to 19 bases. CDR3 DNA: TGTGCCAGCAGCTACCGGGAGCCAATCAGGGCTTCACCCCTCCACTTT. Translation: CASSYREPIRASPLHF. The full variable domain, with the rest looked up from reference TRBV5-8 and TRBJ1-6, is EAGVTQSPTHLIKTRGQQATLRCSPISGHTSVYWYQQALGLGLQFLLWYDEGEERNRGNFPPRFSGRQFPNYSSELNVNALELEDSALYLCASSYREPIRASPLHFGNGTRLTVT.

There are many counts of this clonotype. CDR3: CASSPKRQGAGNTIYF. The CDR3 DNA reads as TGTGCCAGCAGCCCAAAGCGCCAGGGAGCTGGAAACACCATATATTTT. The V gene is TRBV11-2, the J gene TRBJ1-3; tentatively, D is TRBD1 (5 bases). The CDR3 is 16 amino acids. Germline CDR1 and CDR2: SGHAT and FQNNGV. Trimming pared 5 bases from V and 2 bases from J, leaving 16 bases between. The full variable domain, its missing parts supplied by reference TRBV11-2 and TRBJ1-3, is EAGVAQSPRYKIIEKRQSVAFWCNPISGHATLYWYQQILGQGPKLLIQFQNNGVVDDSQLPKDRFSAERLKGVDSTLKIQPAKLEDSAVYLCASSPKRQGAGNTIYFGEGSWLTVV.